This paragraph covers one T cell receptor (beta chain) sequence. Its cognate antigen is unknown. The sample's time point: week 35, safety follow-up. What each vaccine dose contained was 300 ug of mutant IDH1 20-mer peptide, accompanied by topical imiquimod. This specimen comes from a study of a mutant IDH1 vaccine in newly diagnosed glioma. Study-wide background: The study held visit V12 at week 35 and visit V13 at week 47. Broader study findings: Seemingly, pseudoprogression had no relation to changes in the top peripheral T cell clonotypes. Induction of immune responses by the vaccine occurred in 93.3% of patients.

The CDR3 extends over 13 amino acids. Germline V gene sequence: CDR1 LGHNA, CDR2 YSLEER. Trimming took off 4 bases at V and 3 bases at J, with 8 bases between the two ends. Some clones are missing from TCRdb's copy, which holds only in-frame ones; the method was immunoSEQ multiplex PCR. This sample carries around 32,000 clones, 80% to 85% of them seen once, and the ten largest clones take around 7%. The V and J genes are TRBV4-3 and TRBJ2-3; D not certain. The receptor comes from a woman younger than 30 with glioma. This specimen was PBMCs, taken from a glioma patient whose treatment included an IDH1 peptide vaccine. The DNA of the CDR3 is TGCGCCAGCAGCCCGACCTCTACAGATACGCAGTATTTT. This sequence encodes CASSPTSTDTQYF.